This T cell receptor beta chain is drawn from a study of cytomegalovirus exposure and HLA in healthy donors. Germline V CDR1 and CDR2: SGHVS, FNYEAQ. J was trimmed by 4 bases and V by 6 bases; bases with no gene match: 11. This CDR3 comprises 16 residues. PCR amplification relied on 60 Vbeta primers (plus 13 Jbeta primers). Sequenced by immunoSEQ multiplex PCR; TCRdb stores in-frame clones only, minus some. The sample records 150,000 to 200,000 clones, approximately 80% being singletons. The sequencing sample was made of PBMCs. This chain joins TRBV7-6 and TRBJ2-7, with 11 nucleotides matching TRBD1. This TCR was recovered from a woman aged 25 to 39 in good health and CMV-seronegative. In DNA, the CDR3 is TGTGCCAGCAGAAGAAGGGTGGGGACAGGGGGTTACGAGCAGTACTTC. Translating it yields CASRRRVGTGGYEQYF.